These T cell receptor beta chains were read from a single sample in a study of human thymus T cells. Libraries were prepared by immunoSEQ multiplex PCR; TCRdb keeps only in-frame clonotypes and omits some of them. The table shows under 150,000 clones, with around 94% occurring only once. Sequenced material: thymus tissue. The source of these receptors is a boy under three years old with a congenital heart defect but otherwise immunologically healthy. The conserved cysteine and the conserved F or W are not part of the CDR3 here. Each record gives: V gene, J gene, CDR3 protein.

TRBV27	TRBJ1-5	ASRGTGPNQPQH
TRBV4-2	TRBJ1-5	ASSQALVSGDNQPQH
TRBV4-3	TRBJ1-3	ASSQAPGDTIY
TRBV27	TRBJ1-6	ASSFLGQGGSPLH
TRBV4-1	TRBJ1-1	ASSERWGRTDLYTEAF
TRBV19	TRBJ1-4	ASRDGTNEKLF
TRBV4-1	TRBJ2-2	ASSQPTSFVGELF
TRBV27	TRBJ2-3	ASRLLLAAPSTDTQY
TRBV5-1	TRBJ2-5	ASSFRDRGMVTQY
TRBV2	TRBJ2-5	ASSEGTIQETQY
TRBV28	TRBJ1-6	ASSPDRGRPYNSPLH
TRBV5-6	TRBJ1-2	ASSSRTAKIYGYT
TRBV4-3	TRBJ2-3	ASSQEKGLAGGTDTQY
TRBV6-5	TRBJ2-1	ASSYSNNEQF
TRBV20-1	TRBJ1-2	SARDKAGYT
TRBV27	TRBJ2-3	ASSLLPGDRYGSDRGTDTQY
TRBV5-6	TRBJ1-1	ASSCGRQGLVLGNTEAF
TRBV29-1	TRBJ2-3	SGTIDTQY
TRBV6-1	TRBJ1-5	ASSEAGRDRGNQPQH
TRBV4-2	TRBJ1-6	ASSRNRGSYNSPLH
TRBV7-9	TRBJ2-5	ASSYRTSGDPETQY
TRBV4-1	TRBJ2-3	ASSQDGGVARHTDTQY
TRBV5-4	TRBJ2-3	ASSPTSGGPDTQY
TRBV2	TRBJ2-1	ASNAEGWQNSYNEQF
TRBV4-3	TRBJ2-3	ASSQDSKRPSTDTQY
TRBV2	TRBJ1-6	ASGSPLH
TRBV5-1	TRBJ2-1	ASSLGQYNEQF
TRBV6-5	TRBJ1-1	ATSGGIGEAF
TRBV10-1	TRBJ2-2	ASCGTGPTGELF
TRBV27	TRBJ2-7	ASAYQGASTYEQY
TRBV5-1	TRBJ2-3	ASSTDRGTDTQY
TRBV5-4	TRBJ1-3	ASSAHGRTIY
TRBV14	TRBJ2-5	ASCQGDQETQY
TRBV5-6	TRBJ2-7	ASSVRGSGTQPYEQY
TRBV4-3	TRBJ2-1	ASSQDGFGDRRNSYNEQF
TRBV4-2	TRBJ2-1	ASSQVRRANYNEQF
TRBV4-3	TRBJ2-7	ASSQDVSSSYEQY
TRBV4-1	TRBJ2-2	ASSPPRNTGELF
TRBV6-5	TRBJ1-2	ASSPLARRNYGYT
TRBV28	TRBJ1-2	ASSPRQGNNYGYT
TRBV5-1	TRBJ1-4	ASSAQDRGEKLF
TRBV2	TRBJ1-4	ASSEALGSRGEKLF
TRBV28	TRBJ1-1	ASSFWSGDITEAF
TRBV4-3	TRBJ2-1	ASSQTSGNEQF
TRBV12-5	TRBJ1-2	ASGLERSGYGYT
TRBV10-3	TRBJ2-1	AISPYLSSYNEQF
TRBV7-9	TRBJ2-1	ASSLLGTISKNEQF
TRBV6-1	TRBJ2-7	ASSERVPGQGACEQY